These T cell receptor beta chains were read from a single sample in a study of blood T cell repertoires in COVID-19. Sequencing used immunoSEQ multiplex PCR; TCRdb keeps in-frame clones, though not all of them. The top ten hold around 3.9% of the sample, which has fewer than 400,000 clones, approximately 90% seen once. The sequenced sample was PBMCs or T cells enriched from blood (not recorded which). The origin of the receptors is a woman under 40 who had been exposed to COVID-19. CDR3s include the opening cysteine and the closing phenylalanine or tryptophan.

V	CDR3
TRBV5-1	CASSRSVGELFF
TRBV5-6	CASSLPGVYNSPLHF
TRBV7-8	CASSLSVGNSPLHF
TRBV6-6	CASSYGPENTEAFF
TRBV11-3	CASRHLGLAGARRNTGELFF
TRBV24-1	CATGQGVNEQFF
TRBV19	CASSIQGFSEAFF
TRBV4-1	CASSQEGRGFTYNSPLHF
TRBV2	CASSWAGEQFF
TRBV7-2	CASSLRHRGQRLGGYTF
TRBV19	CASSLAGATEAFF
TRBV19	CASSIVGTYEQYF
TRBV28	CASSLFNFVDRRDSYEQYF
TRBV5-1	CASSVQGAGANVLTF
TRBV6-6	CASSKHETGSGSYIGNQPQHF
TRBV12-3/TRBV12-4	CASSGNTYEQYF
TRBV3-1/TRBV3-2	CASSQIQYGHSPLHF
TRBV3-1/TRBV3-2	CASSQPGWGSTEAFF
TRBV3-1/TRBV3-2	CASSQGQGPYEQYF
TRBV5-1	CASSLGGGPQETQYF
TRBV4-1	CASSQGGRYSNQPQHF
TRBV6-5	CASSYNGKLFF
TRBV5-4	CASSQDRHYGYTF
TRBV6-1	CASSEAPGASYEQYF
TRBV29-1	CSANLAGDHNEQFF
TRBV5-1	CASSSKMGQGNYEQYF
TRBV5-1	CASSLGPEGSYGYTF
TRBV19	CASSIEDRGQGYTF
TRBV7-8	CASSLVRQSNYGYTF
TRBV11-2	CASSSRSGGPLHF
TRBV10-3	CAISDGHSYNEQFF
TRBV5-8	CATTRTQYF
TRBV5-6	CASSSLAADTEAFF
TRBV7-3	CASSLGHGGTEAFF
TRBV7-8	CASSFTGMDGYTF
TRBV20-1	CSASLGHQNAFF
TRBV6-2/TRBV6-3	CASSSRGGVHYGYTF
TRBV7-9	CASSSPEGSGDTDTQYF
TRBV5-6	CASTPTGANYGYTF
TRBV27	CASSLRRGSNYGYTF
TRBV4-1	CASSQRNGDSNQPQHF
TRBV7-2	CASSLVASGNTIYF
TRBV19	CATSDRGGDTQYF
TRBV15	CATSLTGKEEPQHF
TRBV14	CASSRLTGGGYEQYF
TRBV25-1	CASPTGLGNQPQHF
TRBV18	CASSLRGGIYNEQFF
TRBV9	CASSNNKIRDRVTEAFF
TRBV12-3/TRBV12-4	CASSKTGGGEQYF
TRBV5-1	CASSFSSGETQYF
TRBV2	CASSEAPGGWTEAFF
TRBV12-3/TRBV12-4	CASRPGGLTEAFF
TRBV30	CAWIPEGDPYNSPLHF
TRBV4-2	CASSPGLAGGPDTQYF
TRBV18	CASSSGGAGDTQYF
TRBV9	CASSGLAGGWDEQFF
TRBV5-5	CASSLSRGTGTNEQFF
TRBV19	CASTPPGSSYNEQFF
TRBV5-1	CASSLVAGGNTEAFF